These 21 T cell receptor beta chains came from one sample sequenced in a study of T cells in Graves' hyperthyroidism and ophthalmopathy. Using RNA transcripts as the source, TCR beta CDR3 regions were amplified. A set of HTBI primers served as the primers for a first-round RT-PCR of the TCR CDR3. TCRdb re-called the multiplex PCR reads through MiXCR, storing one row per CDR3 protein. The sample carries about 740,000 distinct CDR3 sequences, approximately 15% recorded once. Sequenced input: blood. Receptors originate from a woman under 30 with Graves' hyperthyroidism.

This clonotype was recorded many times. Compared with germline, one end of the junction differs, possibly owing to a read error. The chain is built from TRBV7-9 and TRBJ2-5; TRBD2 matches 9 bases. The CDR3 extends over 17 amino acids. Germline CDR1 SEHNR, CDR2 FQNEAQ (reference sequence). CDR3 nucleotides: TGTGCCAGCAGCCCCCAAAGAGGCGGGAGGGCGAGTGAGATCCAGTACTTC. The encoded protein is CASSPQRGGRASEIQYF.

J is TRBJ1-5 and V is TRBV4-1, with 7 bases aligning to TRBD1. CDR1 and CDR2 (germline): MGHRA, YSYEKL. The CDR3 runs to 16 residues. The V and J ends lost 4 bases and 2 bases, in that order; junction bases with no gene match: 8. Here the CDR3 reads CASSPFPTGGNQPQHF. The CDR3 coding sequence is TGCGCCAGCAGCCCTTTCCCTACAGGGGGCAATCAGCCCCAGCATTTT.

This clonotype was counted ten times or more. The chain carries TRBV6-1 and TRBJ2-1; D is uncertain. CDR1 MNHNS and CDR2 SASEGT come from the germline V gene. This CDR3 contains 13 residues. V lost 8 bases and J 10 bases, leaving 18 bases between the germline ends. The CDR3 spells CASSEGQLREQFF. CDR3 in DNA: TGTGCCAGCTCCGAAGGGCAGCTTAGGGAGCAGTTCTTC.

This sequence joins TRBV5-6 and TRBJ2-3, with D uncertain. Germline assignment: CDR1 SGHDT and CDR2 YYEEEE. The CDR3 is 14 amino acids. V lost 4 bases to trimming and J lost 2 bases, with 11 bases between them. The chain's CDR3 is CASSLAEVTDTQYF. In nucleotides, the CDR3 is TGTGCCAGCAGCCTTGCAGAGGTCACAGATACGCAGTATTTT.

The chain combines TRBV20-1 with TRBJ2-7, with D perhaps TRBD1 or TRBD2 (5 bases each). Germline CDR1 is DFQATT and CDR2 is SNEGSKA (reference sequence). The V gene lost 6 bases and the J gene lost 2 bases, with 11 bases spanning the gap. This CDR3 has 12 amino acids. CDR3 residues: CSAQRGTYEQYF. As DNA, the CDR3 is TGCAGTGCCCAGAGGGGCACCTACGAGCAGTACTTC.

This chain links TRBV15 with TRBJ1-5, with D possibly TRBD1 on 6 matching bases. Germline-derived CDR1 and CDR2 are LNHNV and YYDKDF (reference sequence). Trimming removed 3 bases from V and 3 bases from J, with 18 bases in between. The CDR3 loop spans 17 amino acids. CDR3 sequence: CATSRVGGRTTNQPQHF. The CDR3 nucleotides read TGTGCCACCAGCAGGGTGGGGGGGCGAACCACCAATCAGCCCCAGCATTTT. Full variable domain (missing parts from reference TRBV15 and TRBJ1-5): DAMVIQNPRYQVTQFGKPVTLSCSQTLNHNVMYWYQQKSSQAPKLLFHYYDKDFNNEADTPDNFQSRRPNTSFCFLDIRSPGLGDTAMYLCATSRVGGRTTNQPQHFGDGTRLSIL.

This clonotype has a count of ten or more. The chain couples TRBV11-2 to TRBJ2-1; D call uncertain. The V and J ends lost 4 bases and 4 bases respectively, with 8 bases between them. The germline V gene encodes CDR1 SGHAT and CDR2 FQNNGV. The CDR3 is 13 residues long. CDR3 coding DNA: TGTGCCAGCAGCTCGGACCGTTACAATGAGCAGTTCTTC. This codes for CASSSDRYNEQFF.

This clonotype was detected a few times. V and J are TRBV4-2 and TRBJ1-3, with 7 bases aligning to TRBD1. The germline V gene has CDR1 LGHNA and CDR2 YNFKEQ. The V segment lost 3 bases and the J segment 3 bases; nucleotides outside the gene matches: 8. The CDR3 totals 16 residues. CDR3 sequence reads: CASSQYRGHYGNTIYF. CDR3 DNA: TGTGCCAGCAGCCAGTACAGGGGCCACTATGGAAACACCATATATTTT.

The chain joins TRBV24-1 to TRBJ2-5; D uncertain. Germline CDR1 and CDR2: KGHDR and SFDVKD. The V end lost 4 bases, the J end lost 5 bases, and 10 bases lay between the germline ends. The CDR3 is made up of 13 amino acids. The CDR3 is CATSEASEETQYF. The CDR3, as DNA: TGTGCCACCAGTGAGGCCTCGGAGGAGACCCAGTACTTC.

The table lists this clonotype with many counts. V gene TRBV7-2 combines with J gene TRBJ1-2; D is undetermined. The CDR3 runs to 13 residues. Germline CDR1 and CDR2: SGHTA and FQGNSA. V was pared by 1 base and J by 6 bases, with 9 bases between. The CDR3: CASSLGMTDGYTF. The DNA of the CDR3 is TGTGCCAGCAGCTTAGGGATGACGGATGGCTACACCTTC.

The chain carries TRBV24-1 and TRBJ2-1, with 9 bases aligning to TRBD2. Germline values: CDR1 KGHDR, CDR2 SFDVKD. Trimming removed 3 bases from V and 6 bases from J; junction bases left unmatched: 5. CDR3 size: 15 residues. The CDR3 sequence: CATSDIGGRGNEQFF. CDR3 coding DNA: TGTGCCACCAGTGATATAGGCGGGAGGGGCAATGAGCAGTTCTTC.

In this sample, this clonotype turned up a few times. J is TRBJ2-1 and V is TRBV6-1, with TRBD2 identical over 8 bases. V lost 5 bases and J lost 4; bases outside the gene matches: 10. There are 16 residues in the CDR3. CDR1 is MNHNS and CDR2 is SASEGT in the germline V gene. The CDR3 is CASSSKRGLGYNEQFF. The CDR3 DNA is TGTGCCAGCAGTAGCAAGAGGGGACTAGGGTACAATGAGCAGTTCTTC.

This sequence joins TRBV2 and TRBJ1-2; 8 nucleotides agree with TRBD1. The V segment lost 5 bases and the J segment 4 bases; nucleotides outside the gene matches: 12. In germline, CDR1 is SNHLY, CDR2 FYNNEI. The CDR3 is 16 residues long. The CDR3 protein is CASSRPQGAQAYGYTF. CDR3 bases: TGTGCCAGCAGTAGACCCCAGGGGGCACAAGCCTATGGCTACACCTTC.

A note on this clonotype: A read error may produce the germline difference seen at one junction end. The chain joins TRBV7-9 to TRBJ2-2; D is uncertain. This CDR3 spans 15 amino acids. Germline loops: CDR1 SEHNR, CDR2 FQNEAQ (reference sequence). The DNA of the CDR3 is TGTGCCAGCAGCTTAGGACTGCTGCACACCGTGGAGCTGTTTTTT. Translated, it gives CASSLGLLHTVELFF.

In this sample, this clonotype turned up many times. The chain has TRBV4-1 and TRBJ1-2; D uncertain. V was cut by 0 bases and J by 7 bases, with 9 bases left in between. Germline V gene lookup returns CDR1 MGHRA and CDR2 YSYEKL. The CDR3 runs 13 residues. CDR3 sequence: CASSQDLNGGYTF. CDR3 sequence (DNA): TGCGCCAGCAGCCAAGATCTAAACGGTGGCTACACCTTC.

The chain employs TRBV6-1 and TRBJ1-3, with D unresolved. CDR1 and CDR2 from the germline V gene are MNHNS and SASEGT. Between the trimmed V and J ends, which lost 7 bases and 0 bases, there was a span of 7 bases. This CDR3 is built from 13 residues. The chain's CDR3 is CASTPSSGNTIYF. CDR3 DNA sequence: TGTGCCAGCACTCCGAGCTCTGGAAACACCATATATTTT.

This clonotype occurred a few times. For the CDR3, the DNA is TGTGCCAGCAGCTTATACCGGACAGGGGATTACGAGCAGTACTTC. The encoded protein is CASSLYRTGDYEQYF. This chain connects TRBV13 to TRBJ2-7, with 9 bases fitting TRBD1. Trimming removed 2 bases from V and 4 bases from J; junction bases left unmatched: 6. The CDR3 is 15 residues long. Per the germline V gene, CDR1 is PRHDT and CDR2 is FYEKMQ (reference sequence).

This clonotype was counted ten times or more. The CDR3 sequence: CASKNRGFTDTQYF. CDR3 DNA: TGTGCCAGCAAGAACAGGGGATTCACAGATACGCAGTATTTT. The rearrangement uses TRBV12-3 or TRBV12-4 and TRBJ2-3; TRBD1 aligns across 7 bases. The CDR3 is 14 residues long. Trimming removed 7 bases from V and 2 bases from J; junction bases left unmatched: 6.

This clonotype was seen many times. The chain links TRBV6-1 to TRBJ2-7; the D gene could be TRBD1 or TRBD2 (6 bases each). The CDR3 runs to 16 residues. V dropped 0 bases and J dropped 1 base, with 13 bases sitting between them. Germline V gene lookup returns CDR1 MNHNS and CDR2 SASEGT. The CDR3 reads CASSEAGGGFSYEQYF. CDR3 bases: TGTGCCAGCAGTGAAGCGGGGGGCGGATTTTCCTACGAGCAGTACTTC.

In this sample, this clonotype turned up many times. At one end the junction does not follow the germline gene, possibly because of a read error. The chain employs TRBV3-1 and TRBJ2-5, with 10 bases aligning to TRBD1. Germline V CDR1 and CDR2: LGHDT, YNNKEL (reference sequence). The CDR3 totals 16 residues. The CDR3: CASSLDRGPVQESQYF. CDR3 bases: TGTGCCAGCAGCCTTGACAGGGGGCCCGTCCAAGAGAGCCAGTACTTC.

The chain carries TRBV12-3 or TRBV12-4 and TRBJ2-1; a possible D gene is TRBD2 (6 bases). The V end was cut by 3 bases, the J end by 10 bases, with 16 bases between. The length of the CDR3 is 14 residues. CDR3 loop: CASSFAGSFVEQFF. For the CDR3, the DNA is TGTGCCAGCAGTTTCGCCGGGAGCTTTGTCGAGCAGTTCTTC.